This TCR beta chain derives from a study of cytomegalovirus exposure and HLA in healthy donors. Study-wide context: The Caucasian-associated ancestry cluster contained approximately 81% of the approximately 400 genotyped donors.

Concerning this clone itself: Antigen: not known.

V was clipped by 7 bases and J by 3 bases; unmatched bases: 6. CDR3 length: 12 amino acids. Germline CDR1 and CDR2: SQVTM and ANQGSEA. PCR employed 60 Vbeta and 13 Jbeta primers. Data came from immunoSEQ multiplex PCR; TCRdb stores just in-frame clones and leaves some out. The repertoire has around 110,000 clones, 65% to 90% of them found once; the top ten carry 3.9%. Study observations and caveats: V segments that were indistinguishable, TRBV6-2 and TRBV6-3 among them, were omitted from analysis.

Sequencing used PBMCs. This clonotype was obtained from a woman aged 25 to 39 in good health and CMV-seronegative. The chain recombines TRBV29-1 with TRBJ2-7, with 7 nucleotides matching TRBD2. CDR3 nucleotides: TGCAGCGCCTGGACTAGTCTCTACGAGCAGTACTTC. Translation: CSAWTSLYEQYF.